This T cell receptor (beta chain) is drawn from a study of blood T cell repertoires in COVID-19. Per the germline V gene, CDR1 is SGHDT and CDR2 is YYEEEE. Trimming removed 0 bases from V and 5 bases from J, with 8 bases in between. This CDR3 contains 13 residues. This clone was picked up one time. Recruitment covered about two dozen US areas and drew participants whose ages spanned about 18 to 100 years. The assay was immunoSEQ multiplex PCR, and TCRdb's table has in-frame clones only and misses some. The repertoire holds hundreds of thousands of clones, 86% seen once, with roughly 2% in the top ten.

The gene calls are TRBV5-6 and TRBJ2-5; unclear D gene. This sequence was found in a woman aged 50 to 65 who had recovered from COVID-19. Sequenced: PBMCs or T cells enriched from blood (not recorded which). The CDR3 bases are TGTGCCAGCAGCTTGGTCAGTTTGGAGACCCAGTACTTC. This encodes CASSLVSLETQYF.